A selection of T cell receptor beta chains follows, all from one sample in a study of T-cell memory formation after mild COVID-19. TCRdb ran MiXCR on the 5' RACE reads and lists one entry per CDR3 protein. This sample has about 140,000 distinct CDR3 sequences, with approximately 6% found just once. Specimen: PBMCs or a T cell subset sorted from them (not recorded which). The receptors derive from an adult woman who had mild COVID-19 (a few samples of this study predate the infection). Cell type and time point are not known. The CDR3 runs from the conserved cysteine through the conserved F or W. A D gene is named only where the DNA matches it firmly. Size is stated for part of the rows, as once, few or many counts, or as a class when the clone is expanded.

j_gene | d_gene | v_gene | abundance | CDR3nt | CDR3aa
TRBJ1-6 | - | TRBV6-2/TRBV6-3 | - | TGTGCCGGACATTTAGGACGGGGTAATTCACCCCTCCACTTT | CAGHLGRGNSPLHF
TRBJ1-1 | - | TRBV5-8 | - | TGTGCCAGCAGACCTCATGGGGGGAGAGGATTTGGTAAGAACACTGAAGCTTTCTTT | CASRPHGGRGFGKNTEAFF
TRBJ2-3 | TRBD2 | TRBV5-1 | many | TGCGCCAGCGCGCTCCCGACGGGAGGGGACACAGATACGCAGTATTTT | CASALPTGGDTDTQYF
TRBJ2-5 | - | TRBV7-8 | - | TGTGCCAGCAGCAATAGCGGAGCCCAAGAGACCCAGTACTTC | CASSNSGAQETQYF
TRBJ2-1 | - | TRBV6-5 | many | TGTGCCAGCAAACAAGGGCTAGCCAGTAATGAGCAGTTCTTC | CASKQGLASNEQFF
TRBJ2-1 | - | TRBV9 | many | TGTGCCAGCAGCGACCATGGAGGTGAGCAGTTCTTC | CASSDHGGEQFF
TRBJ2-7 | - | TRBV29-1 | medium-sized | TGCAGCGTTGAAGATTATGGGGCTCGGTACTTC | CSVEDYGARYF
TRBJ1-5 | - | TRBV7-2 | few | TGTGCCAGCAGCTTATCGACATATAGCAATCAGCCCCAGCATTTT | CASSLSTYSNQPQHF
TRBJ2-7 | - | TRBV9 | many | TGTGCCAGCAGCGCGACTGGACTTGGGTCCTACGAGCAGTACTTC | CASSATGLGSYEQYF
TRBJ2-1 | TRBD2 | TRBV18 | - | TGTGCCAGCTCACCACCGGTCGGCGGGAGGGCCAACAATGAGCAGTTCTTC | CASSPPVGGRANNEQFF
TRBJ1-2 | TRBD1 | TRBV5-1 | few | TGCGCCAGCAGCAAATTGGCCGGGACAGGTAGCGGCTACACCTTC | CASSKLAGTGSGYTF
TRBJ2-7 | TRBD2 | TRBV15 | many | TGTGCCACCAGCAGAGATGGGGGGACTATCGGGGAGCAGTACTTC | CATSRDGGTIGEQYF
TRBJ2-7 | - | TRBV29-1 | - | TGCAGTGCCTCCGGAGACGCGTCCTACGAGCAGTACTTC | CSASGDASYEQYF
TRBJ2-7 | - | TRBV2 | many | TGTGCCAGCAGTAGGGACAGCGGGAGCTCCTACGAGCAGTACTTC | CASSRDSGSSYEQYF
TRBJ2-7 | TRBD1 | TRBV7-2 | - | TGTGCCAGCAGCCCGGACAGGGGTAACTACGAGCAGTACTTC | CASSPDRGNYEQYF
TRBJ2-5 | TRBD1 | TRBV3-1 | few | TGTGCCAGCAGCCAACGACCGGGACAGGCCCAACAAGAGACCCAGTACTTC | CASSQRPGQAQQETQYF
TRBJ1-5 | - | TRBV19 | - | TGTGCCAGTAGTATCTTTCCAGGACGCAATCAGCCCCAGCATTTT | CASSIFPGRNQPQHF
TRBJ1-1 | TRBD1 | TRBV4-2 | medium-sized | TGTGCCAGCAGCCAACCGGACAGGGGTTTCACTGAAGCTTTCTTT | CASSQPDRGFTEAFF
TRBJ2-1 | - | TRBV5-1 | - | TGCGCCAGCAGCTTGGAACAGGACAGAAGGTTCTTC | CASSLEQDRRFF
TRBJ1-2 | - | TRBV6-6 | many | TGTGCCAGCAGCTCGGACACCACGCAAGGCTACACCTTC | CASSSDTTQGYTF
TRBJ2-7 | - | TRBV2 | few | TGTGCCAGCAAGGTTAAACCCTACGAGCAGTACTTC | CASKVKPYEQYF
TRBJ2-3 | TRBD1 | TRBV7-9 | many | TGTGCCAGCAGCCCGGGACAGGGATACACAGATACGCAGTATTTT | CASSPGQGYTDTQYF
TRBJ2-2 | TRBD1 | TRBV7-2 | - | TGTGCCAGCAGCTTAGGCCACAGGGGGCGGACCGGGGAGCTGTTTTTT | CASSLGHRGRTGELFF
TRBJ2-7 | - | TRBV20-1 | many | TGCAGTGCTGGGAGGGGGACGACTTTCTACGAGCAGTACTTC | CSAGRGTTFYEQYF
TRBJ1-5 | TRBD1 | TRBV5-1 | few | TGCGCCAGCAGCGCTTCCGGGACAGGGAATCAGCCCCAGCATTTT | CASSASGTGNQPQHF
TRBJ1-5 | - | TRBV24-1 | - | TGTGCCACCAGTGAAGCAGGGAGGGAAGGTCAGCCCCAGCATTTT | CATSEAGREGQPQHF
TRBJ2-3 | TRBD2 | TRBV18 | few | TGTGCCAGCTCCCGACTAGCGGGGGAGCCCACAGATACGCAGTATTTT | CASSRLAGEPTDTQYF
TRBJ2-2 | - | TRBV12-3/TRBV12-4 | - | TGTGCCAGCAGTTTTACCACGGGCGGGGAGCTGTTTTTT | CASSFTTGGELFF
TRBJ2-1 | - | TRBV9 | few | TGTGCCAGCAGCTCCTCAGGGGATGAGCAGTTCTTC | CASSSSGDEQFF
TRBJ1-6 | TRBD1 | TRBV12-3/TRBV12-4 | many | TGTGCCAGTGGGACAGGGGGATCACCCCTCCACTTT | CASGTGGSPLHF
TRBJ2-7 | - | TRBV5-1 | many | TGCGCCAGCAGCTTCGACGGCACCTACGAGCAGTACTTC | CASSFDGTYEQYF
TRBJ2-1 | TRBD1 | TRBV5-5 | - | TGTGCCAGCAGCAACCGGGACAGTTACAATGAGCAGTTCTTC | CASSNRDSYNEQFF
TRBJ1-5 | - | TRBV7-6 | - | TGTGCCAGCAGCCAACAGCCGGGCAGCAATCAGCCCCAGCATTTT | CASSQQPGSNQPQHF
TRBJ1-4 | - | TRBV6-6 | - | TGTGCCAGCAGCATGGCGGGGAATGAAAAACTGTTTTTT | CASSMAGNEKLFF
TRBJ1-2 | - | TRBV24-1 | few | TGTGCCACCAGTGGAACCGGGCCGGCTAACTATGGCTACACCTTC | CATSGTGPANYGYTF
TRBJ1-6 | TRBD1 | TRBV6-5 | few | TGTGCCAGCAGGTTCGAGGGGACAGGGGATTATTCACCCCTCCACTTT | CASRFEGTGDYSPLHF
TRBJ2-3 | - | TRBV6-5 | few | TGTGCCAGCTCAACGAGACCCACAGATACGCAGTATTTT | CASSTRPTDTQYF
TRBJ2-1 | TRBD2 | TRBV3-1 | - | TGTGCCAGCAGCCGTCGACTAGCGGGCGCTGAGCAGTTCTTC | CASSRRLAGAEQFF
TRBJ1-2 | TRBD1 | TRBV4-3 | few | TGCGCCAGCAGCCAAGCGGTCAGGGGGCCGGATGGCTACACCTTC | CASSQAVRGPDGYTF
TRBJ1-2 | TRBD1 | TRBV5-5 | few | TGTGCCAGCAGCGGGGTATCCTGGACAGGGGATAACTATGGCTACACCTTC | CASSGVSWTGDNYGYTF
TRBJ1-1 | TRBD1 | TRBV10-3 | few | TGTGCCATTTCGGGACAGGGTTACACTGAAGCTTTCTTT | CAISGQGYTEAFF
TRBJ1-1 | - | TRBV12-3/TRBV12-4 | many | TGTGCCAGCAGTCCGGACGGGTTGAACACTGAAGCTTTCTTT | CASSPDGLNTEAFF
TRBJ1-2 | TRBD1 | TRBV11-2 | few | TGTGCCAGCAGCTCGCTACGGGACAGCTATGGCTACACCTTC | CASSSLRDSYGYTF
TRBJ2-4 | TRBD2 | TRBV29-1 | - | TGCAGCGTCCCCTGGGGGGGGAAGAACATTCAGTACTTC | CSVPWGGKNIQYF
TRBJ1-6 | - | TRBV12-3/TRBV12-4 | few | TGTGCCAGCAGTTTAGAGCCCTCACCCCTCCACTTT | CASSLEPSPLHF
TRBJ1-2 | - | TRBV4-1 | few | TGCGCCAGCAGCCAAGTGTTCCCGGGGCCCTATGGCTACACCTTC | CASSQVFPGPYGYTF
TRBJ1-1 | - | TRBV20-1 | many | TGCAGTGCTTCTACAGGCCTGAACACTGAAGCTTTCTTT | CSASTGLNTEAFF
TRBJ2-2 | - | TRBV29-1 | few | TGCAGCGTTGAACACACAGGGTTCGGGGAGCTGTTTTTT | CSVEHTGFGELFF
TRBJ2-7 | - | TRBV10-3 | many | TGTGCCATCAGTGGGTCTCGGAGTACCTACGAGCAGTACTTC | CAISGSRSTYEQYF
TRBJ1-5 | - | TRBV20-1 | many | TGCAGTGCTAGAGATGGGGGGCAGGGTCACAATCAGCCCCAGCATTTT | CSARDGGQGHNQPQHF
TRBJ1-5 | - | TRBV29-1 | few | TGCAGCGTGGAACAGGGAGTGGGGCAGCCCCAGCATTTT | CSVEQGVGQPQHF
TRBJ2-7 | TRBD2 | TRBV12-3/TRBV12-4 | few | TGTGCCAGCAGCACGGGGAGCGGGGGATTCTACGAGCAGTACTTC | CASSTGSGGFYEQYF
TRBJ2-1 | - | TRBV7-3 | many | TGTGCCAGCAGCGCCGTAAGGACTGGAATCTACAATGAGCAGTTCTTC | CASSAVRTGIYNEQFF
TRBJ2-4 | TRBD1 | TRBV20-1 | - | TGCAGTGCTCCAAAGGACAGGGCCAAAAACATTCAGTACTTC | CSAPKDRAKNIQYF
TRBJ1-2 | - | TRBV11-2 | - | TGTGCCAGCAGCCCCATAGCAGGAGGTCGTAACTATGGCTACACCTTC | CASSPIAGGRNYGYTF
TRBJ1-6 | - | TRBV7-3 | many | TGTGCCAGCAGCTTAACCCCTGGGGGGTCCCTCCACTTT | CASSLTPGGSLHF
TRBJ2-3 | - | TRBV11-1 | few | TGTGCCAGCAGCCGGTACACAGATACGCAGTATTTT | CASSRYTDTQYF